The rows below give T cell receptor beta chains drawn from one sample of a study of read filtering for tumor transcriptome and immune sequencing. TCRdb re-analysed the reads in MiXCR, keeping a single row per CDR3 protein. The table records around 140,000 distinct CDR3 sequences, about 13% of them present only once. Sequenced material: a population of CD138-negative cells sorted from bone marrow. The receptors were sampled from a donor aged 40 or over with multiple myeloma. The CDR3 runs from the conserved cysteine through the conserved F or W. Each record gives: V gene, clone size, CDR3 length, D gene, J gene, CDR3 protein, CDR3 DNA. The D gene is left open where the match is weak. Only some rows state a clone size, as once, few, many or a class for expanded clones.

TRBV20-1,many,14,TRBD1,TRBJ1-5,CSAQTGRGGLPQHF,TGCAGTGCCCAGACAGGGAGGGGGGGGTTGCCCCAGCATTTT
TRBV12-3/TRBV12-4,many,12,NA,TRBJ2-3,CASSPPGGRRSF,TGTGCCAGCAGTCCCCCTGGAGGCAGACGGTCTTTT
TRBV6-5,many,13,TRBD1,TRBJ2-7,CASKPGGTYEQYF,TGTGCCAGCAAGCCAGGGGGTACCTACGAGCAGTACTTC
TRBV10-3,many,12,NA,TRBJ2-7,CAISRDNYEQYF,TGTGCCATCAGCCGGGACAACTACGAGCAGTACTTC
TRBV20-1,many,15,TRBD1,TRBJ2-7,CSARDLTGGTYEQYF,TGCAGTGCTAGAGATCTGACAGGGGGAACTTACGAGCAGTACTTC
TRBV6-2/TRBV6-3,many,14,TRBD1,TRBJ2-1,CASLTGDPYNEQFF,TGTGCCAGTTTGACAGGGGATCCCTACAATGAGCAGTTCTTC
TRBV10-3,many,15,NA,TRBJ2-5,CAVKRDGWARETQYF,TGTGCCGTCAAGAGGGATGGGTGGGCTCGGGAGACCCAGTACTTC
TRBV11-1,few,16,TRBD1,TRBJ2-2,CASKPRQGASTGELFF,TGTGCCAGTAAACCACGACAGGGGGCAAGCACCGGGGAGCTGTTTTTT
TRBV7-2,many,12,NA,TRBJ2-5,CASSPQGQTQYF,TGTGCCAGCAGCCCACAAGGCCAGACCCAGTACTTC
TRBV5-6,many,17,NA,TRBJ1-5,CASSLGPSPGINQPQHF,TGTGCCAGCAGCTTGGGCCCCTCCCCAGGGATCAATCAGCCCCAGCATTTT
TRBV29-1,NA,13,TRBD1,TRBJ2-7,CSVEGDRAYEQYF,TGCAGCGTTGAGGGGGACAGGGCTTACGAGCAGTACTTC
TRBV12-3/TRBV12-4,many,14,NA,TRBJ2-1,CASSFIREAAPRFF,TGTGCCAGCAGTTTTATCAGAGAAGCGGCCCCACGGTTCTTC
TRBV7-9,NA,14,NA,TRBJ1-1,CASSSRTENTEAFF,TGTGCCAGCAGCTCGCGGACGGAGAACACTGAAGCTTTCTTT
TRBV7-2,many,14,NA,TRBJ1-5,CASSSDSSNQPQHF,TGTGCCAGCAGCTCGGACAGTAGCAATCAGCCCCAGCATTTT
TRBV7-9,many,17,TRBD2,TRBJ2-3,CASSPWTSGSGPDTQYF,TGTGCCAGCAGCCCGTGGACTAGCGGGAGTGGTCCAGATACGCAGTATTTT
TRBV6-1,NA,18,TRBD2,TRBJ2-3,CASIPHRGLAGGPDTQYF,TGTGCCAGCATCCCCCATAGGGGACTAGCGGGAGGGCCGGATACGCAGTATTTT
TRBV6-2/TRBV6-3,many,14,TRBD2,TRBJ2-1,CASHRLAGVNEQFF,TGTGCCAGCCACAGACTAGCGGGAGTAAATGAGCAGTTCTTC
TRBV7-2,NA,15,NA,TRBJ2-5,CASSLVVSGRETQYF,TGTGCCAGCAGCCTGGTGGTTTCCGGCCGAGAGACCCAGTACTTC
TRBV27,many,13,NA,TRBJ2-1,CASRDFSYNEQFF,TGTGCCAGTCGAGACTTCTCCTACAATGAGCAGTTCTTC
TRBV18,few,15,NA,TRBJ2-2,CASSPPSQATGELFF,TGTGCCAGCTCACCGCCCAGCCAAGCAACCGGGGAGCTGTTTTTT
TRBV29-1,many,12,TRBD1,TRBJ1-2,CSSSGTGGGYTF,TGCAGCTCCTCCGGGACAGGGGGCGGCTACACCTTC
TRBV7-9,many,19,TRBD2,TRBJ2-1,CASSLALVKTSGFYNEQFF,TGTGCCAGCAGCTTAGCGCTGGTTAAGACTAGCGGCTTCTACAATGAGCAGTTCTTC
TRBV29-1,many,14,TRBD2,TRBJ2-4,CSASGDLAKNIQYF,TGCAGCGCTAGCGGGGACCTAGCCAAAAACATTCAGTACTTC
TRBV6-5,many,15,NA,TRBJ2-7,CASSYSGGFSYEQYF,TGTGCCAGCAGTTACTCTGGGGGGTTCTCCTACGAGCAGTACTTC
TRBV27,many,15,TRBD1,TRBJ2-7,CASTGQGAGHYEQYF,TGTGCCAGTACGGGACAGGGGGCGGGTCACTACGAGCAGTACTTC
TRBV6-5,many,14,TRBD1,TRBJ2-7,CASTRDRGSYEQYF,TGTGCCAGCACTCGCGACAGGGGCTCCTACGAGCAGTACTTC
TRBV5-1,many,15,TRBD2,TRBJ2-1,CASSWVSGDYNEQFF,TGCGCCAGCAGCTGGGTCAGCGGGGACTACAATGAGCAGTTCTTC
TRBV7-2,many,17,TRBD2,TRBJ2-3,CASSLGSGGGSTDTQYF,TGTGCCAGCAGCTTGGGTAGCGGGGGGGGCTCCACAGATACGCAGTATTTT
TRBV7-9,many,15,NA,TRBJ2-3,CASSLPRSFTDTQYF,TGTGCCAGCAGCTTACCCCGGAGTTTCACAGATACGCAGTATTTT
TRBV12-3/TRBV12-4,NA,14,NA,TRBJ1-1,CASSLVSERTEAFF,TGTGCCAGCAGTTTAGTTTCGGAGAGGACTGAAGCTTTCTTT
TRBV10-3,many,13,TRBD1,TRBJ2-3,CAISFTGGDTQYF,TGTGCCATCAGTTTTACAGGGGGAGATACGCAGTATTTT
TRBV5-6,few,15,NA,TRBJ1-2,CASSLIAQGIYGYTF,TGTGCCAGCAGCTTGATAGCCCAAGGAATCTATGGCTACACCTTC
TRBV20-1,many,17,TRBD2,TRBJ2-2,CSARTSSGLRGTGELFF,TGCAGTGCTAGAACGTCTAGCGGGCTACGAGGAACCGGGGAGCTGTTTTTT
TRBV4-3,many,17,TRBD1,TRBJ1-2,CASSQAPFGQAPNGYTF,TGCGCCAGCAGCCAAGCCCCGTTCGGACAGGCCCCAAATGGCTACACCTTC
TRBV29-1,many,10,NA,TRBJ1-2,CSVESPGYTF,TGCAGCGTTGAAAGCCCTGGCTACACCTTC
TRBV20-1,many,13,NA,TRBJ2-7,CSARAGGFDEQYF,TGCAGTGCTAGGGCGGGCGGGTTCGACGAGCAGTACTTC
TRBV18,many,12,NA,TRBJ2-3,CASSPATDTQYF,TGTGCCAGCTCACCCGCCACAGATACGCAGTATTTT
TRBV11-2,many,13,NA,TRBJ2-7,CASSSGLSYEQYF,TGTGCCAGCAGTTCGGGACTTTCCTACGAGCAGTACTTC
TRBV20-1,NA,13,NA,TRBJ2-5,CSASEPGWETQYF,TGCAGTGCTAGTGAGCCCGGGTGGGAGACCCAGTACTTC
TRBV5-4,many,14,NA,TRBJ2-1,CASSPRGAANEQFF,TGTGCCAGCAGCCCCCGGGGGGCGGCCAATGAGCAGTTCTTC
TRBV18,NA,14,NA,TRBJ1-1,CASSGSQGRTEAFF,TGTGCCAGCTCAGGCTCTCAGGGGCGGACTGAAGCTTTCTTT